Listed below are T cell receptor beta chains from one sample, sequenced in a study of T cells expressing NK-cell markers. TCRdb re-called the 5' RACE reads and shows each CDR3 protein once, DNA omitted. The sample shows around 100,000 distinct CDR3 sequences, and about 18% sits with its ten largest clones. Input material: blood T cells: a sorted CD56 or NKG2C T cell subset, CD4+ or CD8+ T cells, or bulk PBMC T cells (not recorded which). The receptors shown here come from a woman aged 18 to 75 in good health. Both conserved end residues are part of each CDR3.

>TRBV29-1|TRBJ2-1
CSAPRPNEQFF
>TRBV4-1|TRBJ1-1
CASSQDQGRMNTEAFF
>TRBV7-9|TRBJ2-2
CASSLGSGTGELFF
>TRBV24-1|TRBJ2-1
CATSDWEDNEQFF
>TRBV30|TRBJ1-1
CAWSVLYTEAFF
>TRBV5-1|TRBJ2-7
CASSFELANEQYF
>TRBV12-3/TRBV12-4|TRBJ1-2
CASSLVGADYDYGYTF
>TRBV5-4|TRBJ2-1
CASSLVYRQGAYNEQFF
>TRBV11-1|TRBJ2-7
CASSSALGEADRGIYEQYF
>TRBV4-3|TRBJ2-1
CASSPTLYNEQFF
>TRBV4-3|TRBJ2-1
CASSQDPGQGSNEQFF
>TRBV27|TRBJ1-1
CASTSGAEAFF